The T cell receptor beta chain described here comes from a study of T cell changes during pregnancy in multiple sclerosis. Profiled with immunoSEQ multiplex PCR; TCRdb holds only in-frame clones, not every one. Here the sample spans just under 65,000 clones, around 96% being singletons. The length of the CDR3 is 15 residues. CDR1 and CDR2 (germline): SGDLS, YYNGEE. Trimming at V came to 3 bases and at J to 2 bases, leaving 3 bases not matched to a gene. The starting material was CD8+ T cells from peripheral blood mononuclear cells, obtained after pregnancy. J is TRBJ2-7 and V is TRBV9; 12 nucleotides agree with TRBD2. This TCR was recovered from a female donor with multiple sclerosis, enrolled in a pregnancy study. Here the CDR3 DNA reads TGTGCCAGCAGCGCTGGACTAGCGGGAACCTACGAGCAGTACTTC. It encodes CASSAGLAGTYEQYF. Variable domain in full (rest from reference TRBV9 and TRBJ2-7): DSGVTQTPKHLITATGQRVTLRCSPRSGDLSVYWYQQSLDQGLQFLIQYYNGEERAKGNILERFSAQQFPDLHSELNLSSLELGDSALYFCASSAGLAGTYEQYFGPGTRLTVT.